The 2 T cell receptor beta chains reported below all come from one sample, sequenced in a study of shared clonotypes between healthy human individuals (dated by TCRdb to the early 2020s). The library was prepared using the immunoSEQ multiplex PCR assay. The source is immuneACCESS, and TCRdb retained only in-frame sequences with V and J called. Part of the clones is not carried over; for the studies checked, unresolved V genes explain less than half of this, and the remainder is unexplained. The sample table contains approximately 2.3 million clones; only one count was recorded for over 85% of them. Of the sample, about 0.39% falls within the top ten clones. Sequencing used naive CD4+ T cells from PBMCs. Interpreted using the paper, the cell subset or site label stands for: CD45RA+ positively selected. The source of these receptors is a man aged 18 to 29 in good health. Some clones in this sample may be carry-over from other donors' samples.

This clone was detected only a few times. The chain carries TRBV28 and TRBJ1-1; 7 bases fit TRBD1. The trim removed 6 bases at V and 4 bases at J, leaving 11 bases unmatched. CDR3 length: 15 amino acids. The V gene's germline CDR1 is MDHEN and CDR2 SYDVKM. The CDR3 bases are TGTGCCAGCAGACGTACAGGGGATCGGGCCACTGAAGCTTTCTTT. It encodes CASRRTGDRATEAFF.

On this clone itself: The sample carries other DNA sequences with the same CDR3. V and J are TRBV9 and TRBJ1-3; the D gene is possibly TRBD1 (5 bases). The CDR3 has 15 residues. V was shortened by 2 bases and J by 4 bases, with 13 bases between the two germline ends. The V gene's germline CDR1 is SGDLS and CDR2 YYNGEE. This CDR3 is CASSVEGSRGNTIYF. The CDR3 DNA follows: TGTGCCAGCAGCGTTGAGGGGTCGCGGGGAAACACCATATATTTT.